This TCR beta chain stems from a study of cytomegalovirus exposure and HLA in healthy donors. Study context: Earlier findings included roughly 100 million unique TCR beta sequences obtained from some 180 million T cells.

V was trimmed by 0 bases and J by 5 bases, leaving 13 bases between them. The CDR3 sequence is 16 residues long. Germline CDR1 is LGHNA and CDR2 is YSLEER. The PCR ran on 60 Vbeta and 13 Jbeta primers. Measured with immunoSEQ multiplex PCR; TCRdb has only the in-frame clones, and not every one. Of 80,000 to 100,000 clones detected, roughly four fifths appear once; the ten largest clones hold more than 3%. This clone has just a few counts. No antigen is known for it. Study results and caveats: Immune exposure was documented only through CMV serostatus. Common viral pathogens were later found to be apparently linked to several of the most significant clusters. In a later analysis, approximately 15,000 TCR beta sequences were associated with HLA alleles at 0.05 false discovery rate.

The chain uses TRBV4-3 and TRBJ1-4; D remains unclear. The source of this sequence is a man in his forties or fifties in good health and CMV-seronegative. The sample was PBMCs. The CDR3 here is CASSQEKARLNEKLFF. CDR3 nucleotide sequence: TGCGCCAGCAGCCAAGAGAAAGCCAGGTTAAATGAAAAACTGTTTTTT.